Each of the 3 T cell receptor beta chains below was sequenced from the same sample in a study of blood T cell repertoires in COVID-19. Sequencing used immunoSEQ multiplex PCR; TCRdb keeps in-frame clones, though not all of them. The sample comprises over 150,000 clones, about four fifths of which are singletons, and roughly 13% rests with the top ten. The sample consisted of peripheral blood. The receptors stem from a man aged 18 to 30 with active or convalescent COVID-19.

This clone appeared a single time. The V gene is TRBV9, the J gene TRBJ2-7; 9 bases fit TRBD2. V lost 4 bases to trimming and J lost 0 bases; unmatched junction nucleotides: 5. There are 15 residues in the CDR3. The germline CDR1 and CDR2 sequences are SGDLS and YYNGEE. This chain's CDR3 is CASSPYSGSSYEQYF. The CDR3, as DNA: TGTGCCAGCAGCCCATATAGCGGGAGCTCCTACGAGCAGTACTTC.

The gene calls are TRBV14 and TRBJ2-7; 8 bases line up with TRBD2. The V gene end was trimmed by 2 bases and the J gene end by 5 bases; junction bases not matched to a gene: 14. The germline V gene has CDR1 SGHDN and CDR2 FVKESK. The CDR3 totals 17 residues. The CDR3 protein is CASSQNLIRGGLDEQYF. The CDR3 DNA reads TGTGCCAGCAGCCAAAACCTAATACGGGGGGGGCTCGACGAGCAGTACTTC.

V and J are TRBV5-5 and TRBJ1-5; D possibly corresponds to TRBD1 (6 bases). The CDR3 is made up of 14 amino acids. Trimming removed 4 bases at V and 3 bases at J, with 11 bases between. CDR1 is SGHKS and CDR2 is YYEKEE in the germline V gene (reference sequence). The CDR3 region is CASSKGGPNQPQHF. The CDR3 nucleotides read TGTGCCAGCAGCAAAGGGGGTCCCAATCAGCCCCAGCATTTT.